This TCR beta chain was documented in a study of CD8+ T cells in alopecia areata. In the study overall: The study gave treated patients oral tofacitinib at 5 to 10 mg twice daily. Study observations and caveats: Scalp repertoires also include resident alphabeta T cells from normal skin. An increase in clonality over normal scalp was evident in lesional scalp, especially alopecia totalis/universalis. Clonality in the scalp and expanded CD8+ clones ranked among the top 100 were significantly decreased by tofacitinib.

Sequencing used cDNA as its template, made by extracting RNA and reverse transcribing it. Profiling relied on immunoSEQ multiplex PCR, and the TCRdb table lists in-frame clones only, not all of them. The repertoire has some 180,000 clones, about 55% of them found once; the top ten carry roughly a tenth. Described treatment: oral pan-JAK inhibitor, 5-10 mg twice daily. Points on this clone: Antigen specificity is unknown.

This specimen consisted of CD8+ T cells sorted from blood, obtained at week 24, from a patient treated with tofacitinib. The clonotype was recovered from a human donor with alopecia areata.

CDR3 sequence reads: CASSVGGATDEQYF. In DNA form, the CDR3 reads TGTGCCAGCAGCGTCGGGGGCGCAACGGACGAGCAGTACTTC. The chain is built from TRBV9 and TRBJ2-7, with D perhaps matching TRBD1 or TRBD2 (6 bases each). CDR1 SGDLS and CDR2 YYNGEE come from the germline V gene. V lost 2 bases and J lost 5, with 14 bases in between. CDR3 length: 14 residues. Filled out from reference TRBV9 and TRBJ2-7, the complete variable domain reads DSGVTQTPKHLITATGQRVTLRCSPRSGDLSVYWYQQSLDQGLQFLIQYYNGEERAKGNILERFSAQQFPDLHSELNLSSLELGDSALYFCASSVGGATDEQYFGPGTRLTVT.